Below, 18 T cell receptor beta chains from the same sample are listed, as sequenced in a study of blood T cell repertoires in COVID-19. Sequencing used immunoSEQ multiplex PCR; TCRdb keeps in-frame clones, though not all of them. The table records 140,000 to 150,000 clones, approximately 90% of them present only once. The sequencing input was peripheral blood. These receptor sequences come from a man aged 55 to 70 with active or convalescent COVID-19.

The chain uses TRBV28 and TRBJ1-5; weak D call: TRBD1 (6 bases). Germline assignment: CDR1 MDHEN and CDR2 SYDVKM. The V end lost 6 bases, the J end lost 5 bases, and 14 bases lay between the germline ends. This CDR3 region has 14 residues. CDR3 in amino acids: CASRPGARDQPQHF. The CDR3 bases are TGTGCCAGCAGACCAGGGGCGAGGGATCAGCCCCAGCATTTT.

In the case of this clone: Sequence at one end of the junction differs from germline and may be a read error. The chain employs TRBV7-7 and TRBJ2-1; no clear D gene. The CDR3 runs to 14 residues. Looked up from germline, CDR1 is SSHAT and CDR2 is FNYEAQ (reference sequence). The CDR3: CASSLGSSYNEQFF. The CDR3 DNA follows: TGTGCTAGCAGCTTAGGTAGCTCCTACAATGAGCAGTTCTTC. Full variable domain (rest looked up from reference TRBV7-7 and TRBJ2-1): GAGVSQSPRYKVTKRGQDVTLRCDPISSHATLYWYQQALGQGPEFLTYFNYEAQPDKSGLPSDRFSAERPEGSISTLTIQRTEQRDSAMYRCASSLGSSYNEQFFGPGTRLTVL.

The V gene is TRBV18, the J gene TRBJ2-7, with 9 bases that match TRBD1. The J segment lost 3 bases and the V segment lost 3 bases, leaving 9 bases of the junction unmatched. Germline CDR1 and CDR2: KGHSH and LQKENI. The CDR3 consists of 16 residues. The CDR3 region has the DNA TGTGCCAGCTCACCGACCGCCACAGGGGGCAACTACGAGCAGTACTTC. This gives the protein CASSPTATGGNYEQYF.

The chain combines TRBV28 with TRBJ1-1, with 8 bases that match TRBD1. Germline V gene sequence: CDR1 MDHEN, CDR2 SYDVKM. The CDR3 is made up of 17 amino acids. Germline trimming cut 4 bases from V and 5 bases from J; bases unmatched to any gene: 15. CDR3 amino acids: CASSSRRGQGRGTEAFF. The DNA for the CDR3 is TGTGCCAGCAGTTCCCGAAGAGGACAGGGACGAGGAACTGAAGCTTTCTTT.

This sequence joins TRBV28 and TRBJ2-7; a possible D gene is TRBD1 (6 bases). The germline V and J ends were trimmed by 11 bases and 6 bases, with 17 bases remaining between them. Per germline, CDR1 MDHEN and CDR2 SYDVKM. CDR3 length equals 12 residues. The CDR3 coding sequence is TGTGCCGGACAGAGGACGGGCGGCGAGCAGTACTTC. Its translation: CAGQRTGGEQYF.

Here the CDR3 reads CASSYSSGAYEQYF. As DNA, the CDR3 is TGTGCCAGCAGTTACTCGAGCGGGGCCTACGAGCAGTACTTC. This chain connects TRBV6-6 to TRBJ2-7; 7 positions match TRBD2. The CDR3 covers 14 residues. The germline V gene encodes CDR1 MNHNY and CDR2 SVGAGI (reference sequence). J was trimmed by 2 bases and V by 0 bases; bases with no gene match: 1.

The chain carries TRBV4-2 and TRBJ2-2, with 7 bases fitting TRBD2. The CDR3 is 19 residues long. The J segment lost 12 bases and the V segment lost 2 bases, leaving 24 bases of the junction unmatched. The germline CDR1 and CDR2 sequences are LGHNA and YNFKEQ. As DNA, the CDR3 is TGTGCCAGCAGCCAATCCTATTCCGGGACTACCACTCCACCGGGGAAGCTGTTTTTT. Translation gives CASSQSYSGTTTPPGKLFF.

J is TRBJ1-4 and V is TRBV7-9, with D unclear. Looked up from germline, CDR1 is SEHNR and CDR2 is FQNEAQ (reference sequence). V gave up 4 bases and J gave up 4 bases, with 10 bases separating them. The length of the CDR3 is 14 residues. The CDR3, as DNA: TGTGCCAGCAGCTCTCCGTATAATAATGAAAAACTGTTTTTT. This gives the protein CASSSPYNNEKLFF.

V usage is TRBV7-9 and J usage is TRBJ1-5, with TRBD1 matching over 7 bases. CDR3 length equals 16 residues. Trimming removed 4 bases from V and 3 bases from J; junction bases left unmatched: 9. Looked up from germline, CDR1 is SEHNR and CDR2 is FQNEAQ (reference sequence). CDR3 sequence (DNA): TGTGCCAGCAGCTCCCGACAGGGTAGCGACAATCAGCCCCAGCATTTT. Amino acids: CASSSRQGSDNQPQHF.

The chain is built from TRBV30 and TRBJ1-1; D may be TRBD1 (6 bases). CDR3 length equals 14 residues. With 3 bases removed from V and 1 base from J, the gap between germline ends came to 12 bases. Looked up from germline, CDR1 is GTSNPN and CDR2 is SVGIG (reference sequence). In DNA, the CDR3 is TGTGCCTGGAGGGCCGGGACACAGAACACTGAAGCTTTCTTT. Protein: CAWRAGTQNTEAFF.

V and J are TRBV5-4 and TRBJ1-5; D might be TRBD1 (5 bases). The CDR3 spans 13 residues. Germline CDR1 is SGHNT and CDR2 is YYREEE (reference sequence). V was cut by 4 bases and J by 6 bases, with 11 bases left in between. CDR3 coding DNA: TGTGCCAGCAGCCCCCCAGGGTTTCAGCCCCAGCATTTT. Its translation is CASSPPGFQPQHF.

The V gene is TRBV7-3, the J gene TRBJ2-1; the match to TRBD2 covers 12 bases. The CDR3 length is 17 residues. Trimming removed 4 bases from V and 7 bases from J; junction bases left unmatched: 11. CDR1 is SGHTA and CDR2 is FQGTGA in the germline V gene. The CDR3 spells CASSSTPTSGGRNEQFF. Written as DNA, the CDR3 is TGTGCCAGCAGCTCAACGCCTACTAGCGGGGGGCGGAATGAGCAGTTCTTC.

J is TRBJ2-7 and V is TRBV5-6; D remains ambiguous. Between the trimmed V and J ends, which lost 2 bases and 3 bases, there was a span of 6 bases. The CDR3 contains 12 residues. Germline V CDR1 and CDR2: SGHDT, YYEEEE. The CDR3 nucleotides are TGTGCCAGCAGCTTCGCTAGCTACGAGCAGTACTTC. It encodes CASSFASYEQYF. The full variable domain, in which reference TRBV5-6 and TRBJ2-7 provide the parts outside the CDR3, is DAGVTQSPTHLIKTRGQQVTLRCSPKSGHDTVSWYQQALGQGPQFIFQYYEEEERQRGNFPDRFSGHQFPNYSSELNVNALLLGDSALYLCASSFASYEQYFGPGTRLTVT.

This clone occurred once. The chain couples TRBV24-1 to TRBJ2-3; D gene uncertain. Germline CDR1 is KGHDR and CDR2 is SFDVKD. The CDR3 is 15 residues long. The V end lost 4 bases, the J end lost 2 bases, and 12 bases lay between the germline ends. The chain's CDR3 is CATSDPEADTDTQYF. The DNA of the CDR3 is TGTGCCACCAGTGACCCCGAGGCTGACACAGATACGCAGTATTTT.

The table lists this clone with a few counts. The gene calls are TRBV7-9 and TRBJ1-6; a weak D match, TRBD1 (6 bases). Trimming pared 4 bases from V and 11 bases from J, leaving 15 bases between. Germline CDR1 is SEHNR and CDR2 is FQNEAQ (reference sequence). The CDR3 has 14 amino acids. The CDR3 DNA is TGTGCCAGCAGCTCACAGGGTTCCAATCCACCCCTCCACTTT. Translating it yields CASSSQGSNPPLHF.

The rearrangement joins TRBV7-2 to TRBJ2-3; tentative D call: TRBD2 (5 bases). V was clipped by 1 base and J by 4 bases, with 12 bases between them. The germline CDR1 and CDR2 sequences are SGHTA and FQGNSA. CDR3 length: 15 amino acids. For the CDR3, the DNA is TGTGCCAGCAGCTTAGTGGGGAGTATCCCAGATACGCAGTATTTT. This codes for CASSLVGSIPDTQYF.

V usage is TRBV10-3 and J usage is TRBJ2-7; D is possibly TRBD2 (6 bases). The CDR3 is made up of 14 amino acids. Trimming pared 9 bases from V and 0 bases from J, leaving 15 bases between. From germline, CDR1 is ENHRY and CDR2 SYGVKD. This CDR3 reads CAIAGTESSYEQYF. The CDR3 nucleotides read TGTGCCATTGCAGGGACTGAAAGCTCCTACGAGCAGTACTTC.

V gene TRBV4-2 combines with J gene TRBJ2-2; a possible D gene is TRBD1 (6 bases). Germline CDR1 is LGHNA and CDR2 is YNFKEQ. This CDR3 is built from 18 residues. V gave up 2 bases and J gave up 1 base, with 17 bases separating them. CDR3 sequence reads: CASSQRGHATLNTGELFF. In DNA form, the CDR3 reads TGTGCCAGCAGCCAACGGGGACATGCGACCTTGAACACCGGGGAGCTGTTTTTT.